Listed below are T cell receptor beta chains from one sample, sequenced in a study of Ad26.COV2.S vaccination and SARS-CoV-2 variants. Repertoires were generated with immunoSEQ multiplex PCR, while TCRdb's copy carries only in-frame clones and drops some. The sample has about 320,000 clones, around four fifths seen once. The sample was peripheral blood, taken in a trial of Ad26.COV2.S vaccine versus placebo. These TCRs come from a person between 18 and 65 years old who received the Ad26.COV2.S COVID-19 vaccine or a placebo. Each CDR3 is given with its conserved first and last residue. D genes are given only for firm matches. Rows give clone size only sometimes, using once, few, many, or a class for an expanded clone.

j_call | v_call | clone_size | d_call | cdr3_nt | cdr3_aa
TRBJ1-2 | TRBV28 | . | . | TGTGCCAGCAGTTTAAACAGGCAGGGTGGCTACACCTTC | CASSLNRQGGYTF
TRBJ1-3 | TRBV19 | once | . | TGTGCCAGTAGTAAAGGACTCTCCTCTGGAAACACCATATATTTT | CASSKGLSSGNTIYF
TRBJ2-6 | TRBV28 | . | . | TGTGCCAGCAGTTTATGGAAGACATCCGGGCCCCCCTCTGGGGCCAACGTCCTGACTTTC | CASSLWKTSGPPSGANVLTF
TRBJ2-2 | TRBV28 | once | . | TGTGCCAGCAGTTTGGAGGGAACCGGGGAGCTGTTTTTT | CASSLEGTGELFF
TRBJ1-1 | TRBV7-2 | . | . | TGTGCCAGCAGCTCAAATGCCGGGGCCATGAACACTGAAGCTTTCTTT | CASSSNAGAMNTEAFF
TRBJ2-3 | TRBV5-1 | . | . | TGCGCCAGCAGCTTGGCAGGGCTCACAGATACGCAGTATTTT | CASSLAGLTDTQYF
TRBJ2-7 | TRBV7-2 | . | TRBD2 | TGTGCCAGCAGCAATGGGAGGGCCCTCGAGCAGTACTTC | CASSNGRALEQYF
TRBJ2-4 | TRBV11-2 | . | . | TGTGCCAGCAGCCTGGGGGACTTACTAGCCAAAAACATTCAGTACTTC | CASSLGDLLAKNIQYF
TRBJ2-2 | TRBV7-9 | . | TRBD1 | TGTGCCAGCAGCCAACGTGGACAGGGGGGTCTATGGACCGGGGAGCTGTTTTTT | CASSQRGQGGLWTGELFF
TRBJ1-2 | TRBV7-8 | . | . | TGTGCCAGCAGCAGGGACACAACTAACTATGGCTACACCTTC | CASSRDTTNYGYTF
TRBJ2-2 | TRBV2 | . | . | TGTGCCAGCAATTCGGGGGGCCGGAGCGGGGAGCTGTTTTTT | CASNSGGRSGELFF
TRBJ2-1 | TRBV29-1 | once | . | TGCAGCGTTGAACAGACCTACAATGAGCAGTTCTTC | CSVEQTYNEQFF
TRBJ2-1 | TRBV5-4 | . | TRBD1 | TGTGCCAGCAGCTCCCGGGACAGGGACAACAATGAGCAGTTCTTC | CASSSRDRDNNEQFF
TRBJ2-7 | TRBV11-2 | . | . | TGTGCCAGCAGCTTAGGCCCGGGCAGCTCCTACGAGCAGTACTTC | CASSLGPGSSYEQYF
TRBJ2-5 | TRBV5-1 | . | . | TGCGCCAGCGCCTACCAAGAGACCCAGTACTTC | CASAYQETQYF
TRBJ2-1 | TRBV5-1 | . | . | TGCGCCAGCAGCTTGGATTCGGGGGCCGGGAATGAGCAGTTCTTC | CASSLDSGAGNEQFF
TRBJ2-7 | TRBV9 | . | TRBD1 | TGTGCCAGCAGCGTAAGACAGGGGGCCCCCTCGGGGGAGCAGTACTTC | CASSVRQGAPSGEQYF
TRBJ2-6 | TRBV5-6 | . | . | TGTGCCAGCAGCGCAACTGGGGCCAACGTCCTGACTTTC | CASSATGANVLTF
TRBJ1-2 | TRBV12-3/TRBV12-4 | . | . | TGTGCCAGCAGCCACGATTTGAACTATGGCTACACCTTC | CASSHDLNYGYTF
TRBJ2-7 | TRBV27 | once | . | TGTGCCAGCAGTTCCCGGGCTCGGAGGGGCGAGCAGTACTTC | CASSSRARRGEQYF
TRBJ2-2 | TRBV18 | . | . | TGTGCCAGCTCACCGGGAGTTAACGCCGGGGAGCTGTTTTTT | CASSPGVNAGELFF
TRBJ2-1 | TRBV3-1/TRBV3-2 | . | . | TGTGCCAGCAGCCAAGATTTTCAGGGGTTGGGGGCCAACAGGGAGCAGTTCTTC | CASSQDFQGLGANREQFF
TRBJ1-2 | TRBV7-2 | . | . | TGTGCCAGCAGCCTTAATCTGGGGGGCTACACCTTC | CASSLNLGGYTF
TRBJ2-7 | TRBV9 | . | TRBD2 | TGTGCCAGCAGCCGGAGCGGGGACGCTACCTACGAGCAGTACTTC | CASSRSGDATYEQYF
TRBJ2-6 | TRBV6-5 | . | . | TGTGCCAGCCGTCGAGGGGCGCTTGGGGCCAACGTCCTGACTTTC | CASRRGALGANVLTF